This entry features one TCR beta chain sequence. Its specificity is unknown. Amplification used 60 Vbeta primers and 13 Jbeta primers. The data were produced by immunoSEQ multiplex PCR, yet TCRdb's version contains in-frame clones alone and is incomplete. This sample has over 110,000 clones, with around 78% found just once. The sample is drawn from a study of cytomegalovirus exposure and HLA in healthy donors. Study results and limitations: Association of a missense DCLRE1C variant with TCR beta V- and J-gene trimming was reported in a later analysis. Cytomegalovirus status was reportedly diagnosed by the classifier with high sensitivity and specificity. Other equally common chains were less clonally expanded than HLA-associated TCR beta chains, a later analysis showed. Common viral pathogens (according to a later analysis) appeared linked to several of the most significant clusters.

Germline CDR1 and CDR2: PRHDT and FYEKMQ (reference sequence). Trimming at V came to 5 bases and at J to 1 base, leaving 5 bases not matched to a gene. The CDR3 has 15 amino acids. This clonotype originated in a woman between 40 and 50 years old in good health and CMV-seropositive. The genes are TRBV13 and TRBJ2-3; 8 nucleotides match TRBD2. Sequences were obtained from PBMCs. The chain's CDR3 is CASSPGLARTDTQYF. DNA for the CDR3: TGTGCCAGCAGCCCCGGACTAGCCCGCACAGATACGCAGTATTTT.